This TCR beta chain was documented in a study of CXCR3-negative and CXCR3-positive naive CD8 T cells. Overall study findings and caveats: Memory cells differed in TRBV-TRBJ usage, but naive CXCR3-negative and CXCR3-positive cells had similar usage.

A word on this clonotype: What it binds is not known.

Via 5' RACE with UMI labels, TRB cDNA libraries were prepared. For each CDR3 protein, TCRdb gives one entry from its re-call of the 5' RACE reads, without DNA. Its table lists 84,000 or so distinct CDR3 sequences. Germline CDR1 and CDR2: MNHEY and SMNVEV (reference sequence). This CDR3 comprises 14 residues. Researchers reported sorting every CD8+ T cell subset in triplicate, 330,000 or so cells per sort. Naivety in CD8+ T cells corresponded to a CD45RO-CCR7+CD27+CD95- phenotype. This TCR was recovered from a human donor in good health. Some clones in this sample may be carry-over from other donors' samples. Sequencing was done on a sample of naive CXCR3- CD8+ T cells from blood. Subset indicated: CD45RO-CCR7+CD27+CD95- naive CD8+ T cells lacking CXCR3 (TNR3-). The chain combines TRBV27 with TRBJ2-1; TCRdb's D gene call, TRBD1, goes unchecked for lack of DNA. The CDR3 loop is CASSLQGSYNEQFF.